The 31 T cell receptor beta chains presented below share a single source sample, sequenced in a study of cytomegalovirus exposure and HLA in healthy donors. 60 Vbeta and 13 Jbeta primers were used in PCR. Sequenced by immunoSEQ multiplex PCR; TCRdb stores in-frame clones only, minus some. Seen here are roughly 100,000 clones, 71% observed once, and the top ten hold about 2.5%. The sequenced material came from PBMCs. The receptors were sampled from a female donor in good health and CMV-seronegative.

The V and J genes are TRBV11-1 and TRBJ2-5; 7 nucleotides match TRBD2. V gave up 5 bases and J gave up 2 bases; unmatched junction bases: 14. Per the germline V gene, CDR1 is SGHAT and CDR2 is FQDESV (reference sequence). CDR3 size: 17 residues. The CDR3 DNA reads TGTGCCAGCAGCCCCGGGACTACCCATAGAAGACAAGAGACCCAGTACTTC. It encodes CASSPGTTHRRQETQYF.

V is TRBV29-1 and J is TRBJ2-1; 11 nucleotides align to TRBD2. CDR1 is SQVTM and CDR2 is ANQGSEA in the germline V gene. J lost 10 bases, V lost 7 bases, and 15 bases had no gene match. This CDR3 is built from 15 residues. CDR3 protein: CSARDTGLAAREQFF. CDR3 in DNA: TGCAGCGCTAGGGATACGGGACTAGCGGCTCGGGAGCAGTTCTTC.

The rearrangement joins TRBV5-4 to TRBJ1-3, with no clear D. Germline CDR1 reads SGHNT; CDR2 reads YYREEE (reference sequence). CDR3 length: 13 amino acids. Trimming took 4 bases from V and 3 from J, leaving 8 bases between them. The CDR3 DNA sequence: TGTGCCAGCAGCAGGGAGCTTGGAAACACCATATATTTT. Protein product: CASSRELGNTIYF.

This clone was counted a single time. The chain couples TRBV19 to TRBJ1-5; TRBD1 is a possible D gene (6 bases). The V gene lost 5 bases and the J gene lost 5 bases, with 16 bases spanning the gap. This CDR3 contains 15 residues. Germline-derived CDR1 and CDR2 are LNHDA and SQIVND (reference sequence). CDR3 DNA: TGTGCCAGTAGTCCGAGACAGGCTGTCCATCAGCCCCAGCATTTT. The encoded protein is CASSPRQAVHQPQHF.

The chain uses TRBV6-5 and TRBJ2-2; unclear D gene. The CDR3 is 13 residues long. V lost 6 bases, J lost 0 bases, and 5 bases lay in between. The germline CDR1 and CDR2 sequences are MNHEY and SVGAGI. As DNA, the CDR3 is TGTGCCAGCAGGAGAGCGAACACCGGGGAGCTGTTTTTT. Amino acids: CASRRANTGELFF.

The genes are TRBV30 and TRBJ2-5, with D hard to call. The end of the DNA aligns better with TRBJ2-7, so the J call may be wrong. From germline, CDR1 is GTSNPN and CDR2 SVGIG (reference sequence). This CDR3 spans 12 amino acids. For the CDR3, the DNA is TGTGCCTGGATGGTAGATTCCTACGAGCAGTACTTC. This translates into CAWMVDSYEQYF.

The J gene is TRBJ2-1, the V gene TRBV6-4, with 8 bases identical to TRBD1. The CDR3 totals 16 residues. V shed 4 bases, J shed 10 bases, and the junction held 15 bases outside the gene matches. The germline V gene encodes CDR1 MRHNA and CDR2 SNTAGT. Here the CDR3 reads CASSVWRTGFVGEQFF. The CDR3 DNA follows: TGTGCCAGCAGTGTTTGGAGGACAGGGTTCGTTGGGGAGCAGTTCTTC.

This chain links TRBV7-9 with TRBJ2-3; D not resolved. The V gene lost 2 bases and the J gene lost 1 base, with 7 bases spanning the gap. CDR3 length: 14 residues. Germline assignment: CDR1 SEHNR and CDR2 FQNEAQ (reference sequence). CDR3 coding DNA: TGTGCCAGCAGCTTAAGTACGGGCACAGATACGCAGTATTTT. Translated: CASSLSTGTDTQYF.

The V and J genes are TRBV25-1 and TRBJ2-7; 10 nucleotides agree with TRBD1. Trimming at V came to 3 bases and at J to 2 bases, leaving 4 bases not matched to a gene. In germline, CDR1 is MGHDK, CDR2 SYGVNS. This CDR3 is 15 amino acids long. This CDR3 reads CASSDSGTGAYEQYF. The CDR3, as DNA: TGTGCCAGCAGTGATTCTGGGACAGGGGCCTACGAGCAGTACTTC.

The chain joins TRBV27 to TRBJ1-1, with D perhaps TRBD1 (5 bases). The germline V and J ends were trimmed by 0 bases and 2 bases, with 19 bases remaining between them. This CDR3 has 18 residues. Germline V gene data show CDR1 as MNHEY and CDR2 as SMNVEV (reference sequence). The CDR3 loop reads CASSLSPGWGGENTEAFF. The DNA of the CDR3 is TGTGCCAGCAGTTTATCACCGGGTTGGGGGGGGGAAAACACTGAAGCTTTCTTT.

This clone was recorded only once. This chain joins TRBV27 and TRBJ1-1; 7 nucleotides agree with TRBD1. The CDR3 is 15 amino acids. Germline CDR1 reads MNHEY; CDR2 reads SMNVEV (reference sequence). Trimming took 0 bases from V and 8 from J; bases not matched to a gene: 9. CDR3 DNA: TGTGCCAGCAGTTTATCCCGGGGAGGACAGGTCGAAGCTTTCTTT. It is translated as CASSLSRGGQVEAFF.

The CDR3 loop is CASSSLSGRDYEQYF. The CDR3 nucleotides are TGTGCCAGCAGTTCCCTTAGCGGGAGAGATTACGAGCAGTACTTC. The chain is built from TRBV6-5 and TRBJ2-7, with 9 nucleotides matching TRBD2. V shed 4 bases, J shed 4 bases, and the junction held 8 bases outside the gene matches. The CDR3 totals 15 residues. CDR1 and CDR2 from the germline V gene are MNHEY and SVGAGI.

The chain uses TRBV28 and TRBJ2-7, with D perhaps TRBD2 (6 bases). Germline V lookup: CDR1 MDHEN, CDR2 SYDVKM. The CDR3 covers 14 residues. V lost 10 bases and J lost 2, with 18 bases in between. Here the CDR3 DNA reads TGTGCCATCTCTTCCGGGAGTGGCCCCTACGAGCAGTACTTC. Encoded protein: CAISSGSGPYEQYF.

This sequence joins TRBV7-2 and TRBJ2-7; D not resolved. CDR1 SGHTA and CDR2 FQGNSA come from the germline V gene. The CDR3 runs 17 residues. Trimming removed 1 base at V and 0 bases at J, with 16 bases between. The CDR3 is CASSLGPLALSSYEQYF. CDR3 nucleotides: TGTGCCAGCAGCTTAGGCCCCTTAGCCCTAAGCTCCTACGAGCAGTACTTC.

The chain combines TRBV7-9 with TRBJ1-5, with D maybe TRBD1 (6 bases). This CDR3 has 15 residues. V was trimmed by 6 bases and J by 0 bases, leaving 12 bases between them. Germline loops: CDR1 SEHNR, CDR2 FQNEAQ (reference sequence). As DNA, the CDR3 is TGTGCCAGCAGTTCGACAGGAAATAGCAATCAGCCCCAGCATTTT. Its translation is CASSSTGNSNQPQHF.

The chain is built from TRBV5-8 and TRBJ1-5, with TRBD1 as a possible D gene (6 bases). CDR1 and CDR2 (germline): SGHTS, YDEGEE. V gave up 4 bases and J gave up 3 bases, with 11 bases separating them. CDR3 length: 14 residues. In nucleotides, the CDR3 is TGTGCCAGCAGCCCTGGACAGTCCAATCAGCCCCAGCATTTT. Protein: CASSPGQSNQPQHF.

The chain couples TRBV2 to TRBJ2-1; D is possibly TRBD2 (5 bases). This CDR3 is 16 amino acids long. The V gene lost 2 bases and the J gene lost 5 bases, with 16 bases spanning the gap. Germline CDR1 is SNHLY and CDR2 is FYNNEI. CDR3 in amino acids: CASSEIRGRLDNEQFF. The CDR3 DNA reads TGTGCCAGCAGTGAAATACGGGGTAGACTGGACAATGAGCAGTTCTTC.

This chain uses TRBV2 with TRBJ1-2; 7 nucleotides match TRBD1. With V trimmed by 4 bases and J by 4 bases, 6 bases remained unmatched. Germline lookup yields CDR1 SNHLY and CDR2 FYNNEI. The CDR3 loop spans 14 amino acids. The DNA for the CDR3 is TGTGCCAGCAGTGTCGACAGGGAGAGCTATGGCTACACCTTC. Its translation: CASSVDRESYGYTF.

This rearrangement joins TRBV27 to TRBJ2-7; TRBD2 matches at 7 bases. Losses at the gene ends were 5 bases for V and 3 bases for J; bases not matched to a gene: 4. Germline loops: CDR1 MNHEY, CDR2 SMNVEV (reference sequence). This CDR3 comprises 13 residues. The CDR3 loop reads CASSTSSGYEQYF. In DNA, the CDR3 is TGTGCCAGCAGTACCTCTAGCGGCTACGAGCAGTACTTC.

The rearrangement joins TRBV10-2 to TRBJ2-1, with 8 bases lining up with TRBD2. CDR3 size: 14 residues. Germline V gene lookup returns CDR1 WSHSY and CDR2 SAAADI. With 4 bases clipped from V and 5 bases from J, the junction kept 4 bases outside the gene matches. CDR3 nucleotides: TGCGCCAGCAGTGCCGGACTAGCCCACAATGAGCAGTTCTTC. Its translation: CASSAGLAHNEQFF.

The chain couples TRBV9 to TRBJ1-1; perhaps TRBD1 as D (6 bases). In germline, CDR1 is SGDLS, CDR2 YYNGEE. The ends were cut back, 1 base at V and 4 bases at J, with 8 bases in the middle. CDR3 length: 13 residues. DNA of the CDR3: TGTGCCAGCAGCGTACGCAGGGGCACTGAAGCTTTCTTT. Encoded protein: CASSVRRGTEAFF.

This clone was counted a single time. CDR3 amino acids: CASSFWTGRSYNSPLHF. DNA of the CDR3: TGTGCCAGCAGCTTTTGGACAGGCCGCTCCTATAATTCACCCCTCCACTTT. The chain has TRBV5-8 and TRBJ1-6, with TRBD1 matching 7 bases. CDR1 is SGHTS, CDR2 YDEGEE, per germline. The CDR3 runs 17 residues. With V trimmed by 2 bases and J by 0 bases, 5 bases remained unmatched.

CDR3 DNA: TGTGCCAGCAGCCCGAGGTGGATGACTGGCTCTGGGGCCAACGTCCTGACTTTC. Encoded protein: CASSPRWMTGSGANVLTF. This sequence joins TRBV5-8 and TRBJ2-6; D not resolved. CDR3 length: 18 amino acids. CDR1 and CDR2 (germline): SGHTS, YDEGEE. Trimming took 4 bases from V and 0 from J, leaving 17 bases between them.

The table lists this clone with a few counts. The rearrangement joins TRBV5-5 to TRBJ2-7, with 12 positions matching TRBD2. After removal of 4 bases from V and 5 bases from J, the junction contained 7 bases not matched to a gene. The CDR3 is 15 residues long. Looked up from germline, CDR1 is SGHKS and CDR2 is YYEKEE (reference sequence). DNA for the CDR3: TGTGCCAGCAGCCAGACTAGCGGGAGAGGGGACGAGCAGTACTTC. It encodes CASSQTSGRGDEQYF.

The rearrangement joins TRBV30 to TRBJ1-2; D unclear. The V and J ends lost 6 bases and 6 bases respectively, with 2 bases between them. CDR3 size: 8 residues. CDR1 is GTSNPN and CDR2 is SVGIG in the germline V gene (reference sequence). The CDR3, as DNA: TGTGCCTGTAATGGCTACACCTTC. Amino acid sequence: CACNGYTF.

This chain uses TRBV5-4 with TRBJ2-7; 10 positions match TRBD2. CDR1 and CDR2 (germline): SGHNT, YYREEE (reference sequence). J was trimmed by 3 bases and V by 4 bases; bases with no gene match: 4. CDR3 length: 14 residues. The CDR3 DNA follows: TGTGCCAGCAGCCGAGCGGGAGGGGACTACGAGCAGTACTTC. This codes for CASSRAGGDYEQYF.

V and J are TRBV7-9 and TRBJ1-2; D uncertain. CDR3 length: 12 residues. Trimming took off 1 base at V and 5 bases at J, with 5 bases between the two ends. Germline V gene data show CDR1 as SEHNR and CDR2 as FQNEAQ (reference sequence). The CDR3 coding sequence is TGTGCCAGCAGCTTAGGTCTATATGGCTACACCTTC. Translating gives CASSLGLYGYTF.

The CDR3 DNA is TGTGCCAGCAGCTTAGAAGGGGGACAGAGACCCACCGGGGAGCTGTTTTTT. It is translated as CASSLEGGQRPTGELFF. V usage is TRBV7-6 and J usage is TRBJ2-2, with 7 bases identical to TRBD1. J was trimmed by 4 bases and V by 1 base; bases with no gene match: 9. Looked up from germline, CDR1 is SGHVS and CDR2 is FNYEAQ. The CDR3 loop spans 17 amino acids.

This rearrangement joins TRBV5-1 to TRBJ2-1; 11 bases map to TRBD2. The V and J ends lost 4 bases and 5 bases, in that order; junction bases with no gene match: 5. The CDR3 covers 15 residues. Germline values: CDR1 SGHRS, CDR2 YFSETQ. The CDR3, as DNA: TGCGCCAGCAGCATAGCGGGAGGGGGAAACAATGAGCAGTTCTTC. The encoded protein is CASSIAGGGNNEQFF.

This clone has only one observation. CDR3 region: CAWSVGTSADTQYF. The CDR3 bases are TGTGCCTGGAGTGTGGGTACTAGCGCAGATACGCAGTATTTT. The J gene is TRBJ2-3, the V gene TRBV30; 7 nucleotides match TRBD2. CDR1 and CDR2 from the germline V gene are GTSNPN and SVGIG (reference sequence). The V gene end was trimmed by 0 bases and the J gene end by 4 bases; junction bases not matched to a gene: 4. The CDR3 runs to 14 residues.

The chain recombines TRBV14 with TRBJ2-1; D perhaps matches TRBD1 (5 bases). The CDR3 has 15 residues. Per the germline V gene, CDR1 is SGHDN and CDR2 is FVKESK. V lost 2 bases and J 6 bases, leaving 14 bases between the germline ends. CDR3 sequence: CASSQTAGSGNEQFF. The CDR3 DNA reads TGTGCCAGCAGCCAAACCGCAGGGTCGGGCAATGAGCAGTTCTTC.